These 20 T cell receptor beta chains originate from one sample sequenced in a study of T cells in Graves' hyperthyroidism and ophthalmopathy. TCR beta CDR3 regions were amplified from RNA. The TCR CDR3 was amplified in a first-round RT-PCR using the HTBI primer set. MiXCR, applied by TCRdb to the multiplex PCR reads, yields one record per CDR3 protein. Seen here are over 200,000 distinct CDR3 sequences, around 17% observed once, and the top ten hold roughly 44%. Material for sequencing was blood. The receptor source for this set is a man aged 40-55 years with Graves' hyperthyroidism.

This clonotype was counted ten times or more. The chain couples TRBV6-1 to TRBJ2-5; the D is unclear. V lost 1 base and J 1 base, leaving 7 bases between the germline ends. The germline V gene has CDR1 MNHNS and CDR2 SASEGT. The CDR3 runs to 14 residues. The CDR3 DNA sequence: TGTGCCAGCAGTGAAGTCTGGGGCCAAGAGACCCAGTACTTC. This encodes CASSEVWGQETQYF.

This clonotype was seen at least ten times. J is TRBJ2-3 and V is TRBV30; D may correspond to TRBD1 or TRBD2 (5 bases each). Germline assignment: CDR1 GTSNPN and CDR2 SVGIG (reference sequence). Deletions cut 3 bases from V and 2 bases from J, with 18 bases between. CDR3 length equals 16 residues. This CDR3 is CAWSRKGTRYTDTQYF. CDR3 sequence (DNA): TGTGCCTGGAGCCGCAAAGGGACGAGATACACAGATACGCAGTATTTT. Variable domain in full (rest from reference TRBV30 and TRBJ2-3): SQTIHQWPATLVQPVGSPLSLECTVEGTSNPNLYWYRQAAGRGLQLLFYSVGIGQISSEVPQNLSASRPQDRQFILSSKKLLLSDSGFYLCAWSRKGTRYTDTQYFGPGTRLTVL.

This clonotype was counted only a few times. The chain uses TRBV20-1 and TRBJ2-7; D perhaps matches TRBD2 (6 bases). Deletions cut 0 bases from V and 4 bases from J, with 13 bases between. Germline CDR1 DFQATT, CDR2 SNEGSKA (reference sequence). The length of the CDR3 is 14 residues. The CDR3: CSAREGRTDYEQYF. CDR3 DNA: TGCAGTGCTAGAGAGGGGAGGACGGATTACGAGCAGTACTTC.

About this clonotype itself: A much larger clone lies one base from this, so it may be a read error. The genes are TRBV7-2 and TRBJ2-3, with D perhaps matching TRBD2 (5 bases). The ends were cut back, 7 bases at V and 0 bases at J, with 14 bases in the middle. The germline V gene has CDR1 SGHTA and CDR2 FQGNSA. The CDR3 is 15 amino acids. The CDR3 loop is CASITDGESTDTQYF. The CDR3 nucleotides are TGTGCCAGCATCACTGACGGGGAGAGCACAGATACGCAGTATTTT.

Remarks on this clonotype: This may be a read error, as it is one base from a much larger clone. The CDR3 DNA is TGCGGTGCCCGACAGGGGCTTGGACAGCCCCAGCATTTT. It yields the protein CGARQGLGQPQHF. The chain employs TRBV20-1 and TRBJ1-5, with 8 bases lining up with TRBD1. This CDR3 spans 13 amino acids. Per the germline V gene, CDR1 is DFQATT and CDR2 is SNEGSKA (reference sequence).

The chain joins TRBV9 to TRBJ2-1; tentatively, D is TRBD2 (6 bases). V was cut by 3 bases and J by 8 bases, with 12 bases left in between. Germline-derived CDR1 and CDR2 are SGDLS and YYNGEE. This CDR3 comprises 13 residues. The CDR3, as DNA: TGTGCCAGCAGCGGACTAGGTGGTGATGAGCAGTTCTTC. Translated, it gives CASSGLGGDEQFF.

This clonotype turned up a few times. The chain links TRBV4-3 to TRBJ2-3; D gene unclear. This CDR3 has 14 amino acids. From germline, CDR1 is LGHNA and CDR2 YSLEER. Trimming shortened V by 0 bases and J by 6 bases, and 10 bases separated the two germline ends. CDR3 loop: CASSQDSVDDTQYF. The CDR3, as DNA: TGCGCCAGCAGCCAAGATTCGGTAGACGATACGCAGTATTTT.

This clonotype came up many times. V gene TRBV19 combines with J gene TRBJ2-2; D may be TRBD2 (5 bases). V was trimmed by 7 bases and J by 0 bases, leaving 9 bases between them. This CDR3 comprises 14 residues. CDR1 LNHDA and CDR2 SQIVND come from the germline V gene (reference sequence). This CDR3 is CASTLGSNTGELFF. CDR3 bases: TGTGCCAGTACACTAGGCTCGAACACCGGGGAGCTGTTTTTT.

The V gene is TRBV7-9, the J gene TRBJ2-3; the match to TRBD2 covers 11 bases. This CDR3 has 17 residues. With 5 bases clipped from V and 1 base from J, the junction kept 8 bases outside the gene matches. The germline V gene has CDR1 SEHNR and CDR2 FQNEAQ (reference sequence). The CDR3 region is CASSRSGGVLGTDTQYF. For the CDR3, the DNA is TGTGCCAGCAGCCGTAGCGGGGGGGTCCTCGGCACAGATACGCAGTATTTT.

Of note for this clonotype: A much larger clonotype is one base distant, so this may be a read error. The genes are TRBV4-3 and TRBJ2-7, with a weak D call TRBD1 (6 bases). CDR3 length: 15 residues. The V gene's germline CDR1 is LGHNA and CDR2 YSLEER. The CDR3 DNA reads TGCACCAGCAGCCAAGAGCCCGGACAGTCCTACGAGCAGTACTTC. Translating gives CTSSQEPGQSYEQYF.

This clonotype was observed many times. This chain links TRBV30 with TRBJ2-7, with D unresolved. The CDR3 loop spans 12 amino acids. Germline V gene sequence: CDR1 GTSNPN, CDR2 SVGIG (reference sequence). Trimming removed 5 bases from V and 3 bases from J, with 11 bases in between. CDR3 bases: TGTGCCTGGGCCCCGGTGGGCTACGAGCAGTACTTC. As protein: CAWAPVGYEQYF.

This clonotype showed up many times. The V call is TRBV18, the J call TRBJ1-1; 7 bases agree with TRBD1. The CDR3 extends over 16 amino acids. V lost 6 bases to trimming and J lost 1 base; unmatched junction nucleotides: 11. The germline CDR1 and CDR2 sequences are KGHSH and LQKENI. The CDR3 sequence: CASSLNQGGPNTEAFF. For the CDR3, the DNA is TGTGCCAGCTCCCTTAACCAAGGGGGCCCGAACACTGAAGCTTTCTTT.

This clonotype was observed at least ten times. The chain links TRBV5-1 to TRBJ2-7; perhaps TRBD1 as D (6 bases). V lost 0 bases to trimming and J lost 5 bases, with 15 bases between them. Germline V gives CDR1 SGHRS, CDR2 YFSETQ. The CDR3 covers 15 residues. CDR3 bases: TGCGCCAGCAGCTTGGGGCAGGGGTATATCGACGAGCAGTACTTC. It is translated as CASSLGQGYIDEQYF.

This clonotype was counted ten times or more. The V gene is TRBV29-1, the J gene TRBJ1-2, with D unclear. The CDR3 loop spans 14 amino acids. Germline lookup yields CDR1 SQVTM and CDR2 ANQGSEA. Between the trimmed V and J ends, which lost 1 base and 4 bases, there was a span of 13 bases. This CDR3 reads CSVEVPDRVYGYTF. CDR3 nucleotides: TGCAGCGTTGAAGTGCCGGACCGCGTCTATGGCTACACCTTC.

The chain has TRBV24-1 and TRBJ1-1; tentatively, D is TRBD1 (6 bases). The CDR3 contains 13 residues. Trimming removed 2 bases at V and 5 bases at J, with 8 bases between. Per germline, CDR1 KGHDR and CDR2 SFDVKD. The CDR3 DNA reads as TGTGCCACCAGTGATTCGGGGGCAACTGAAGCTTTCTTT. Translated: CATSDSGATEAFF.

V gene TRBV15 combines with J gene TRBJ2-1, with D perhaps TRBD2 (7 bases). The germline CDR1 and CDR2 sequences are LNHNV and YYDKDF (reference sequence). The CDR3 extends over 15 amino acids. V lost 5 bases and J lost 5, with 16 bases in between. CDR3 residues: CATSGGGGTNNEQFF. CDR3 DNA sequence: TGTGCCACCAGCGGAGGGGGAGGGACTAACAATGAGCAGTTCTTC. The entire variable domain, with the rest obtained from reference TRBV15 and TRBJ2-1, is as follows: DAMVIQNPRYQVTQFGKPVTLSCSQTLNHNVMYWYQQKSSQAPKLLFHYYDKDFNNEADTPDNFQSRRPNTSFCFLDIRSPGLGDTAMYLCATSGGGGTNNEQFFGPGTRLTVL.

The V gene is TRBV7-2, the J gene TRBJ1-2; tentative D call: TRBD1 (5 bases). CDR3 size: 15 residues. Germline CDR1 is SGHTA and CDR2 is FQGNSA. V was trimmed by 5 bases and J by 6 bases, leaving 19 bases between them. The CDR3 bases are TGTGCCAGCAGCCTTGGACAAGGCGTTGAAAATGGCTACACCTTC. This gives the protein CASSLGQGVENGYTF.

This clonotype was recorded many times. This chain joins TRBV28 and TRBJ2-1; TRBD2 agrees at 12 bases. Trimming cost V 2 bases and J 7 bases; bases outside gene matches: 3. The CDR3 is 15 residues long. Germline V lookup: CDR1 MDHEN, CDR2 SYDVKM. Here the CDR3 DNA reads TGTGCCAGCAGTTTAGGACTAGCGGGGAAAAATGAGCAGTTCTTC. Residues: CASSLGLAGKNEQFF.

This clonotype occurred many times. The chain links TRBV12-3 or TRBV12-4 to TRBJ2-1; 8 bases agree with TRBD2. The length of the CDR3 is 18 residues. Losses at the gene ends were 6 bases for V and 2 bases for J; bases not matched to a gene: 15. This CDR3 is CASSQWSGGGRTYNEQFF. The CDR3 nucleotides are TGTGCCAGCAGCCAATGGAGTGGCGGGGGGCGAACCTACAATGAGCAGTTCTTC.

This clonotype was observed a handful of times. CDR3 loop: CASSLSWGPGGAGNTIYF. DNA of the CDR3: TGTGCCAGCAGTTTATCATGGGGGCCTGGCGGGGCTGGAAACACCATATATTTT. V is TRBV27 and J is TRBJ1-3; D perhaps matches TRBD1 (6 bases). Germline values: CDR1 MNHEY, CDR2 SMNVEV (reference sequence). This CDR3 contains 18 residues. The germline V and J ends were trimmed by 0 bases and 2 bases, with 17 bases remaining between them.